This TCR beta chain stems from a study of blood T cells in healthy people across ages. This clonotype was counted a few times. This may stem from a read error, because a much larger clone lies one nucleotide away. Then a second PCR, running roughly 7 to 11 cycles, was carried out with a sample-barcoded 5' primer and a J-beta primer mix. TCRdb fed the 5' RACE reads into MiXCR, producing one record per CDR3 protein. Altogether roughly 900,000 distinct CDR3 sequences are present, around 28% being singletons, with the ten largest covering 15% to 20%. The germline V and J ends were trimmed by 3 bases and 6 bases, with 15 bases remaining between them. Germline CDR1 and CDR2: SGHTA and FQGNSA. CDR3 length: 15 residues.

The TCR comes from a woman aged 80 or over in good health. Sequenced material: blood. V usage is TRBV7-2 and J usage is TRBJ2-1, with D maybe TRBD1 (7 bases). CDR3 residues: CASSLEGQRSNEQFF. For the CDR3, the DNA is TGTGCCAGCAGCTTGGAGGGACAGCGCAGCAATGAGCAGTTCTTC.